This T cell receptor (beta chain) is drawn from a study of graft-versus-host responses after intestinal transplantation. Study context: Induction with anti-thymocyte globulin, then tacrolimus and steroids for around three years, was given to all recipients.

Germline V gene data show CDR1 as SGHRS and CDR2 as YFSETQ. V lost 1 base and J lost 10, with 14 bases in between. There are 13 residues in the CDR3. Whole-study results and caveats: GvH clones turned up in recipient marrow; some had shown up first in ileum or blood. Declines in HvG clones occurring early post-transplant were associated with peak circulating GvH clone levels.

In the case of this clone: What it recognizes is unknown.

Repertoires were generated with immunoSEQ multiplex PCR, while TCRdb's copy carries only in-frame clones and drops some. In the table there are about 94,000 clones, roughly 90% of which are singletons. The sequence was obtained from a human donor who received an intestinal transplant. The genes are TRBV5-1 and TRBJ2-5; the D is unclear. This sample comprised unstimulated CD8+ T cells sorted from spleen or lymph node cells, obtained before intestinal transplant. CDR3 in DNA: TGCGCCAGCAGCTTGAGAACCCGGAGATACCAGTACTTC. This gives the protein CASSLRTRRYQYF.